The 26 T cell receptor beta chains reported below all come from one sample, sequenced in a study of blood T cell repertoires in COVID-19. The data were produced by immunoSEQ multiplex PCR, yet TCRdb's version contains in-frame clones alone and is incomplete. The sample records some 160,000 clones, about four fifths being singletons. The material sequenced was peripheral blood. Every receptor here comes from a woman aged 80 or older with acute or convalescent COVID-19.

This clone has just a few counts. The chain uses TRBV14 and TRBJ1-3; a possible D gene is TRBD1 (5 bases). This CDR3 has 17 amino acids. The V and J ends lost 4 bases and 0 bases respectively, with 16 bases between them. Germline V CDR1 and CDR2: SGHDN, FVKESK. The CDR3 bases are TGTGCCAGCAGCCCCCTCGGGGAGGGGAACTCTGGAAACACCATATATTTT. Protein sequence: CASSPLGEGNSGNTIYF.

Worth noting for this clone: One end of the junction is discordant with germline, which a read error may explain. The chain couples TRBV3-1 (or the pseudogene TRBV3-2) to TRBJ2-7, with D possibly being TRBD1 (5 bases). The CDR3 sequence is 12 residues long. Germline values: CDR1 LGHDT, CDR2 YNNKEL (reference sequence). The CDR3 protein is CASSPSPDTHVF. The CDR3 DNA is TGTGCCAGCAGCCCGTCACCGGACACTCATGTCTTC.

This chain joins TRBV5-1 and TRBJ1-1; TRBD1 might be the D (5 bases). The CDR3 covers 13 residues. Trimming pared 0 bases from V and 10 bases from J, leaving 13 bases between. CDR1 is SGHRS, CDR2 YFSETQ, per germline. CDR3 coding DNA: TGCGCCAGCAGCTTGGTGGCCTCCGGGGGAGCTTTCTTT. It translates to CASSLVASGGAFF.

The chain couples TRBV20-1 to TRBJ1-1, with TRBD1 as a possible D gene (5 bases). The CDR3 is 14 residues long. The germline V gene has CDR1 DFQATT and CDR2 SNEGSKA (reference sequence). With 3 bases removed from V and 0 bases from J, the gap between germline ends came to 11 bases. The CDR3 region has the DNA TGCAGTGCTAGTAAGGGGATCATGAACACTGAAGCTTTCTTT. Protein sequence: CSASKGIMNTEAFF.

V gene TRBV18 combines with J gene TRBJ1-4; D not certain. The ends were cut back, 1 base at V and 8 bases at J, with 17 bases in the middle. This CDR3 has 16 residues. In germline, CDR1 is KGHSH, CDR2 LQKENI. The CDR3 DNA follows: TGTGCCAGCTCACCACTATCTGCCGGTGCCGGGGAAAAACTGTTTTTT. Translated: CASSPLSAGAGEKLFF.

The V gene is TRBV12-3 or TRBV12-4, the J gene TRBJ1-2, with 9 positions matching TRBD1. CDR3 length equals 12 residues. The J segment lost 6 bases and the V segment lost 6 bases, leaving 2 bases of the junction unmatched. CDR3 in amino acids: CASSGTGNGYTF. The CDR3 region has the DNA TGTGCCAGCAGCGGGACAGGGAATGGCTACACCTTC.

The chain joins TRBV6-6 to TRBJ1-6, with D unclear. Germline CDR1 reads MNHNY; CDR2 reads SVGAGI (reference sequence). The CDR3 sequence is 13 residues long. V was cut by 5 bases and J by 6 bases, with 8 bases left in between. This CDR3 is CASSLASNSPLHF. The CDR3 nucleotides are TGTGCCAGCAGTCTGGCTTCTAATTCACCCCTCCACTTT.

This clone was seen only a few times. The J gene is TRBJ2-3, the V gene TRBV21-1; no check of the table's D call, TRBD2, against the DNA was made. TRBV21-1 is a pseudogene locus. The CDR3 has 21 amino acids. CDR3 sequence (DNA): TGTGCCAGCAGCTCAAAGGAGGGCCTGACTAGCGGGAGTTTAAGCACAGATACGCAGTATTTT. It encodes CASSSKEGLTSGSLSTDTQYF.

The J gene is TRBJ2-1, the V gene TRBV28; 9 nucleotides match TRBD2. CDR1 and CDR2 (germline): MDHEN, SYDVKM. This CDR3 is 15 amino acids long. V lost 6 bases to trimming and J lost 2 bases; unmatched junction nucleotides: 5. CDR3 in DNA: TGTGCCAGCAGCCTGTTAGCGGGGGCCTACAATGAGCAGTTCTTC. Protein sequence: CASSLLAGAYNEQFF. Complete variable domain (other parts from reference TRBV28 and TRBJ2-1): DVKVTQSSRYLVKRTGEKVFLECVQDMDHENMFWYRQDPGLGLRLIYFSYDVKMKEKGDIPEGYSVSREKKERFSLILESASTNQTSMYLCASSLLAGAYNEQFFGPGTRLTVL.

The V and J genes are TRBV7-6 and TRBJ2-3; TRBD1 might be the D (6 bases). The length of the CDR3 is 15 residues. CDR1 and CDR2 (germline): SGHVS, FNYEAQ. V was shortened by 2 bases and J by 0 bases, with 9 bases between the two germline ends. The CDR3, as DNA: TGTGCCAGCAGCTTAAACAGGGCTAGCACAGATACGCAGTATTTT. This gives the protein CASSLNRASTDTQYF.

V is TRBV7-9 and J is TRBJ1-2; 8 bases are a match to TRBD1. Germline V lookup: CDR1 SEHNR, CDR2 FQNEAQ (reference sequence). V dropped 1 base and J dropped 8; count of bases not matched to a gene: 9. The CDR3 totals 15 residues. CDR3 amino acids: CASSLEVAGGEGYTF. As DNA, the CDR3 is TGTGCCAGCAGCTTAGAGGTGGCAGGGGGCGAAGGCTACACCTTC.

The CDR3: CASSPIQQGANEQFF. The DNA of the CDR3 is TGTGCCAGCTCACCGATCCAGCAGGGGGCCAATGAGCAGTTCTTC. This rearrangement joins TRBV18 to TRBJ2-1; 8 nucleotides agree with TRBD1. The CDR3 consists of 15 residues. The V and J ends lost 3 bases and 6 bases, in that order; junction bases with no gene match: 7. Germline V CDR1 and CDR2: KGHSH, LQKENI.

The gene calls are TRBV30 and TRBJ1-2; D might be TRBD1 (5 bases). V lost 2 bases, J lost 4 bases, and 8 bases lay in between. The CDR3 is 12 amino acids. CDR1 and CDR2 (germline): GTSNPN, SVGIG (reference sequence). The CDR3 region has the DNA TGTGCCTGGAGTACAGGTACCTATGGCTACACCTTC. Protein product: CAWSTGTYGYTF.

The CDR3 DNA follows: TGTGGAGCTGGGGCAGGGGGGATGGAGACCCAGTACTTC. Protein: CGAGAGGMETQYF. The genes are TRBV6-6 and TRBJ2-5; perhaps TRBD1 as D (7 bases). Germline CDR1 and CDR2: MNHNY and SVGAGI (reference sequence). This CDR3 comprises 13 residues.

DNA of the CDR3: TGTGCCAGCAGAGTACAGGGTCAGCCCCAGCATTTT. Protein product: CASRVQGQPQHF. V gene TRBV28 combines with J gene TRBJ1-5, with a possible D match to TRBD1 (6 bases). The CDR3 has 12 amino acids. Germline CDR1 reads MDHEN; CDR2 reads SYDVKM. The V end lost 6 bases, the J end lost 6 bases, and 9 bases lay between the germline ends.

The chain joins TRBV5-1 to TRBJ2-3, with 8 bases lining up with TRBD1. The CDR3 totals 14 residues. The ends lost 4 bases at V and 4 bases at J; junction bases unmatched: 5. Germline V lookup: CDR1 SGHRS, CDR2 YFSETQ. The CDR3, as DNA: TGCGCCAGCAGCATGGACAGGGAAGCAGATACGCAGTATTTT. Translated: CASSMDREADTQYF.

This clone has only one observation. This sequence joins TRBV19 and TRBJ1-1; possibly TRBD1 for D (6 bases). Per germline, CDR1 LNHDA and CDR2 SQIVND (reference sequence). V dropped 8 bases and J dropped 1 base, with 17 bases sitting between them. This CDR3 region has 15 residues. CDR3 in amino acids: CASSDGGVANTEAFF. The CDR3 nucleotides read TGTGCCAGTTCTGATGGGGGCGTAGCGAACACTGAAGCTTTCTTT. The entire variable domain, with the rest obtained from reference TRBV19 and TRBJ1-1, is as follows: DGGITQSPKYLFRKEGQNVTLSCEQNLNHDAMYWYRQDPGQGLRLIYYSQIVNDFQKGDIAEGYSVSREKKESFPLTVTSAQKNPTAFYLCASSDGGVANTEAFFGQGTRLTVV.

This clone has more than one count but fewer than ten. This chain joins TRBV12-5 and TRBJ1-3; D may be TRBD1 (5 bases). The ends were cut back, 3 bases at V and 4 bases at J, with 19 bases in the middle. This CDR3 contains 17 residues. The germline gives CDR1 LGHNT, CDR2 FRNRAP. The CDR3 DNA reads as TGTGCTAGTGGTTTTTGGGCCTCCACGGGGGGAGGAAACACCATATATTTT. Amino acids: CASGFWASTGGGNTIYF.

This chain uses TRBV19 with TRBJ1-5; 8 bases match TRBD1. This CDR3 has 16 residues. CDR1 is LNHDA and CDR2 is SQIVND in the germline V gene (reference sequence). With V trimmed by 10 bases and J by 9 bases, 20 bases remained unmatched. CDR3 residues: CATTSQGAAGALPQHF. In DNA form, the CDR3 reads TGTGCCACGACGTCCCAGGGGGCGGCAGGGGCTCTGCCCCAGCATTTT.

V gene TRBV6-5 combines with J gene TRBJ2-7; 8 bases map to TRBD1. V shed 6 bases, J shed 5 bases, and the junction held 9 bases outside the gene matches. The CDR3 spans 14 residues. Per germline, CDR1 MNHEY and CDR2 SVGAGI. CDR3 DNA sequence: TGTGCCAGCAGGTTGACAGGGGTTGTAGACGAGCAGTACTTC. Encoded protein: CASRLTGVVDEQYF.

This clone has only a few counts. The germline gene is not matched at one end of the junction; a read error may be the cause. The CDR3 DNA reads TGTGCTAGCAGCTTATGGCCTAGCGGGGGGGCCGAAACCGGGGAGCTGTTTTTT. Protein sequence: CASSLWPSGGAETGELFF. V gene TRBV7-7 combines with J gene TRBJ2-2; 12 bases align to TRBD2. The CDR3 covers 18 residues. Looked up from germline, CDR1 is SSHAT and CDR2 is FNYEAQ (reference sequence).

The chain carries TRBV18 and TRBJ1-3; D might be TRBD1 (6 bases). The CDR3 sequence is 16 residues long. The germline gives CDR1 KGHSH, CDR2 LQKENI. Trimming removed 2 bases from V and 4 bases from J, with 15 bases in between. The CDR3 nucleotides read TGTGCCAGCTCACCAATAGGCCAGGGGAAAGGAAACACCATATATTTT. The encoded protein is CASSPIGQGKGNTIYF.

The chain combines TRBV2 with TRBJ1-3; 7 bases agree with TRBD1. The V and J ends lost 5 bases and 4 bases, in that order; junction bases with no gene match: 8. The CDR3 has 15 residues. CDR1 and CDR2 (germline): SNHLY, FYNNEI. Here the CDR3 DNA reads TGTGCCAGCAGTCTTCTCGCGGACAGGGGAAACACCATATATTTT. It translates to CASSLLADRGNTIYF.

This sequence joins TRBV30 and TRBJ2-7; possible D gene TRBD1, 5 bases. CDR3 length: 15 amino acids. V was trimmed by 1 base and J by 1 base, leaving 14 bases between them. Germline loops: CDR1 GTSNPN, CDR2 SVGIG (reference sequence). CDR3 nucleotides: TGTGCCTGGAGTGGGGGTCCCCAGGGATCCTACGAGCAGTACTTC. This encodes CAWSGGPQGSYEQYF. Full variable domain (remainder filled in from reference TRBV30 and TRBJ2-7): SQTIHQWPATLVQPVGSPLSLECTVEGTSNPNLYWYRQAAGRGLQLLFYSVGIGQISSEVPQNLSASRPQDRQFILSSKKLLLSDSGFYLCAWSGGPQGSYEQYFGPGTRLTVT.

The chain employs TRBV2 and TRBJ2-2, with TRBD1 matching 7 bases. Germline-derived CDR1 and CDR2 are SNHLY and FYNNEI. The V segment lost 3 bases and the J segment 6 bases; nucleotides outside the gene matches: 7. The CDR3 has 15 residues. The CDR3 nucleotides read TGTGCCAGCAGTGATGTACAGGGGTATCCCGGGGAGCTGTTTTTT. It yields the protein CASSDVQGYPGELFF.

The genes are TRBV27 and TRBJ2-5; 11 positions agree with TRBD2. The germline gives CDR1 MNHEY, CDR2 SMNVEV (reference sequence). Germline trimming cut 3 bases from V and 5 bases from J; bases unmatched to any gene: 5. CDR3 length: 15 residues. In DNA, the CDR3 is TGTGCCAGCAGTTTCCGGTCTAGCGGGAGGGAGACCCAGTACTTC. Amino acids: CASSFRSSGRETQYF.